This paragraph reports one T cell receptor beta chain. The record originates from a study of beta chain features in type 1 diabetes. Expressed TCRB transcripts were sequenced, since all the RNA that had been isolated was reverse transcribed. Profiled with immunoSEQ multiplex PCR; TCRdb holds only in-frame clones, not every one. Counted here are some 900,000 clones, roughly a sixth occurring once; the ten biggest clones make up 0.023%. V was clipped by 1 base and J by 12 bases; unmatched bases: 5. Germline CDR1 is SGHTA and CDR2 is FQGNSA. The CDR3 spans 14 residues. The sequenced sample was naive CD4+ T cells from blood. The J gene is TRBJ2-1, the V gene TRBV7-2; 11 positions agree with TRBD1. This receptor was taken from a woman under 30 in good health. As DNA, the CDR3 is TGTGCCAGCAGCTTAGGGACAGGGGGCCTAGTGCAGTTCTTC. Its protein is CASSLGTGGLVQFF.